The next 32 T cell receptor beta chains were all read from a single sample in a study of T cells in pancreatic ductal adenocarcinoma. Clones were sequenced by immunoSEQ multiplex PCR, and TCRdb holds only the in-frame ones, with some missing. Of 4,500 to 5,000 clones detected, about 88% appear once; the ten largest clones hold about 6%. Surgery without prior neoadjuvant therapy was the treatment of the selected pancreatic ductal adenocarcinoma patients. The specimen sequenced was pancreatic tumor tissue. Source of these receptors: a human donor with pancreatic ductal adenocarcinoma.

The chain employs TRBV7-2 and TRBJ2-1; D is ambiguous. Germline V gene lookup returns CDR1 SGHTA and CDR2 FQGNSA. This CDR3 is built from 15 residues. The germline V and J ends were trimmed by 2 bases and 6 bases, with 14 bases remaining between them. CDR3 DNA: TGTGCCAGCAGCTTATCCCCCGTGCGCGTCAATGAGCAGTTCTTC. Protein product: CASSLSPVRVNEQFF.

This chain joins TRBV7-2 and TRBJ1-1; tentative D call: TRBD1 (6 bases). V shed 5 bases and J shed 7 bases, with 11 bases lying between them. The length of the CDR3 is 12 residues. Germline V gives CDR1 SGHTA, CDR2 FQGNSA. This chain's CDR3 is CASSPRDIEAFF. For the CDR3, the DNA is TGTGCCAGCAGCCCTCGGGACATTGAAGCTTTCTTT.

The chain couples TRBV4-2 to TRBJ2-2; D not certain. There are 16 residues in the CDR3. Germline CDR1 and CDR2: LGHNA and YNFKEQ. V was trimmed by 0 bases and J by 4 bases, leaving 12 bases between them. In DNA form, the CDR3 reads TGTGCCAGCAGCCAAGAAGATTATAGCCCCACCGGGGAGCTGTTTTTT. Residues: CASSQEDYSPTGELFF.

The rearrangement joins TRBV9 to TRBJ1-1, with D hard to call. The CDR3 loop spans 15 amino acids. The ends were cut back, 0 bases at V and 2 bases at J, with 11 bases in the middle. Germline loops: CDR1 SGDLS, CDR2 YYNGEE. CDR3 in DNA: TGTGCCAGCAGCGTAGCTGGCCGAGGAAACACTGAAGCTTTCTTT. This translates into CASSVAGRGNTEAFF.

J is TRBJ2-7 and V is TRBV10-1; D is unresolved. The CDR3 extends over 14 amino acids. V dropped 0 bases and J dropped 2 bases, with 8 bases sitting between them. CDR1 and CDR2 (germline): WNHNN, SYGVQD (reference sequence). In DNA, the CDR3 is TGCGCCAGCAGTGAGTCGGGTGTCCCCTACGAGCAGTACTTC. Amino acids: CASSESGVPYEQYF.

This clone was seen just once. This chain joins TRBV6-1 and TRBJ2-4, with TRBD2 matching over 7 bases. The length of the CDR3 is 14 residues. V lost 1 base and J lost 3; bases outside the gene matches: 0. From germline, CDR1 is MNHNS and CDR2 SASEGT. CDR3 DNA: TGTGCCAGCAGTGAAGGGGGGGGCAAAAACATTCAGTACTTC. Its protein is CASSEGGGKNIQYF.

V usage is TRBV2 and J usage is TRBJ2-2; D uncertain. Germline CDR1 is SNHLY and CDR2 is FYNNEI. The V gene lost 3 bases and the J gene lost 7 bases, with 9 bases spanning the gap. CDR3 length: 13 amino acids. CDR3 coding DNA: TGTGCCAGCAGTGATGAATATGGCGGGGAGCTGTTTTTT. It specifies CASSDEYGGELFF. The entire variable domain, with the rest obtained from reference TRBV2 and TRBJ2-2, is as follows: EPEVTQTPSHQVTQMGQEVILRCVPISNHLYFYWYRQILGQKVEFLVSFYNNEISEKSEIFDDQFSVERPDGSNFTLKIRSTKLEDSAMYFCASSDEYGGELFFGEGSRLTVL.

The rearrangement links TRBV6-4 to TRBJ2-3; 8 bases agree with TRBD2. The trim removed 0 bases at V and 1 base at J, leaving 0 bases unmatched. The germline V gene has CDR1 MRHNA and CDR2 SNTAGT. The CDR3 has 15 amino acids. This chain's CDR3 is CASSDSSGGTDTQYF. DNA for the CDR3: TGTGCCAGCAGTGACTCTAGCGGGGGCACAGATACGCAGTATTTT.

The genes are TRBV27 and TRBJ2-1; 13 nucleotides line up with TRBD2. The germline V gene encodes CDR1 MNHEY and CDR2 SMNVEV (reference sequence). J was trimmed by 9 bases and V by 5 bases; bases with no gene match: 7. This CDR3 has 15 amino acids. The CDR3: CASSPGLAGEAEQFF. DNA of the CDR3: TGTGCCAGCAGTCCCGGACTAGCGGGAGAGGCTGAGCAGTTCTTC.

The CDR3 reads CASSMAASGSGANVLTF. The CDR3 DNA is TGTGCCAGTAGTATGGCGGCAAGCGGTTCTGGGGCCAACGTCCTGACTTTC. The chain recombines TRBV19 with TRBJ2-6; D is perhaps TRBD2 (5 bases). Trimming left V 3 bases short and J 1 base short, with 13 bases between. There are 17 residues in the CDR3. Germline CDR1 is LNHDA and CDR2 is SQIVND (reference sequence).

This sequence joins TRBV6-4 and TRBJ2-1; 9 nucleotides match TRBD2. V lost 0 bases, J lost 6 bases, and 6 bases stayed unmatched. Germline V lookup: CDR1 MRHNA, CDR2 SNTAGT. There are 16 residues in the CDR3. CDR3 loop: CASSDSVGLASNEQFF. CDR3 DNA: TGTGCCAGCAGTGACTCAGTCGGACTAGCGTCCAATGAGCAGTTCTTC.

This rearrangement joins TRBV7-3 to TRBJ2-7, with 16 bases lining up with TRBD2. The ends lost 3 bases at V and 1 base at J; junction bases unmatched: 15. The germline CDR1 and CDR2 sequences are SGHTA and FQGTGA. The CDR3 is 21 amino acids. CDR3 amino acids: CASSLQTPGTSGRASSYEQYF. CDR3 DNA: TGTGCCAGCAGCTTGCAAACGCCGGGGACTAGCGGGAGGGCTTCATCCTACGAGCAGTACTTC.

This chain links TRBV2 with TRBJ2-3; 12 bases match TRBD2. Per the germline V gene, CDR1 is SNHLY and CDR2 is FYNNEI. This CDR3 has 18 amino acids. With 0 bases clipped from V and 1 base from J, the junction kept 5 bases outside the gene matches. Here the CDR3 DNA reads TGTGCCAGCAGTGAAGCTTCACTAGCGGGGGGACGCACAGATACGCAGTATTTT. Translating it yields CASSEASLAGGRTDTQYF.

The rearrangement joins TRBV10-1 to TRBJ1-5, with 9 positions matching TRBD1. Germline V gene data show CDR1 as WNHNN and CDR2 as SYGVQD (reference sequence). V was clipped by 10 bases and J by 5 bases; unmatched bases: 18. The CDR3 contains 17 residues. The DNA of the CDR3 is TGCGCCATCCTAAAGGGAGAGGGACAGGGAGGAGATCAGCCCCAGCATTTT. Protein product: CAILKGEGQGGDQPQHF.

This chain links TRBV7-9 with TRBJ2-7, with 8 bases matching TRBD1. Per germline, CDR1 SEHNR and CDR2 FQNEAQ (reference sequence). Trimming took 6 bases from V and 6 from J; bases not matched to a gene: 10. The CDR3 totals 14 residues. For the CDR3, the DNA is TGTGCCAGCAGTTCAGACAGGGGCCTCGGCGAGCAGTACTTC. As protein: CASSSDRGLGEQYF.

The CDR3 nucleotides are TGCGCCAGCAGCCAAGATCTTAACTCCGGTCGGGAGCAGTTCTTC. As protein: CASSQDLNSGREQFF. The chain has TRBV4-3 and TRBJ2-1; D is unclear. V was cut by 0 bases and J by 10 bases, with 16 bases left in between. The CDR3 has 15 residues. Germline V gene lookup returns CDR1 LGHNA and CDR2 YSLEER.

The chain links TRBV7-8 to TRBJ1-1; D unresolved. V lost 5 bases to trimming and J lost 10 bases, with 17 bases between them. The CDR3 extends over 13 amino acids. The germline CDR1 and CDR2 sequences are SGHVS and FQNEAQ. CDR3 bases: TGTGCCAGCAGCCTAGACATGGGCACCGGAGCTTTCTTT. Translating gives CASSLDMGTGAFF.

This clone occurred once. The J gene is TRBJ2-5, the V gene TRBV7-9; no clear D gene. This CDR3 region has 13 residues. The germline V gene has CDR1 SEHNR and CDR2 FQNEAQ (reference sequence). V was clipped by 4 bases and J by 0 bases, with 6 bases between them. Here the CDR3 reads CASSSLNQETQYF. Here the CDR3 DNA reads TGTGCCAGCAGCTCCCTGAACCAAGAGACCCAGTACTTC.

The gene calls are TRBV6-5 and TRBJ1-2; 8 bases are shared with TRBD1. The J segment lost 8 bases and the V segment lost 5 bases, leaving 10 bases of the junction unmatched. The CDR3 covers 14 residues. Germline CDR1 is MNHEY and CDR2 is SVGAGI. Here the CDR3 DNA reads TGTGCCAGCAGTGACCCGACAGGGGTATACGGCTACACCTTC. This translates into CASSDPTGVYGYTF.

The chain recombines TRBV6-5 with TRBJ2-7; D might be TRBD1 or TRBD2, each matching 5 bases. From germline, CDR1 is MNHEY and CDR2 SVGAGI. This CDR3 contains 13 residues. Trimming cost V 8 bases and J 1 base, with 12 bases left between them. CDR3 sequence reads: CASSREQSYEQYF. CDR3 bases: TGTGCCAGCTCCAGGGAGCAATCCTACGAGCAGTACTTC.

V gene TRBV18 combines with J gene TRBJ1-2; 7 bases agree with TRBD1. Germline values: CDR1 KGHSH, CDR2 LQKENI. J was trimmed by 4 bases and V by 3 bases; bases with no gene match: 2. CDR3 length: 13 residues. CDR3 nucleotides: TGTGCCAGCTCACCCTGGGACAGCTATGGCTACACCTTC. Residues: CASSPWDSYGYTF.

Comments on this clone: The germline gene is not matched at one end of the junction; a read error may be the cause. The genes are TRBV5-1 and TRBJ2-7; tentative D call: TRBD1 (6 bases). Germline V gene lookup returns CDR1 SGHRS and CDR2 YFSETQ. CDR3 length: 14 residues. The CDR3 protein is CASRLEDSLGEQYF. Written as DNA, the CDR3 is TGCGCCAGCAGGTTGGAGGACAGCCTGGGAGAGCAGTACTTC.

The chain is built from TRBV19 and TRBJ2-7, with 8 bases that match TRBD1. Trimming at V came to 7 bases and at J to 0 bases, leaving 8 bases not matched to a gene. Per the germline V gene, CDR1 is LNHDA and CDR2 is SQIVND (reference sequence). This CDR3 region has 15 residues. The CDR3 here is CASKPGGRDSYEQYF. The DNA of the CDR3 is TGTGCCAGTAAACCAGGGGGCAGGGACTCCTACGAGCAGTACTTC.

The V gene is TRBV6-5, the J gene TRBJ2-1; weak D call: TRBD1 (5 bases). The V and J ends lost 4 bases and 4 bases respectively, with 5 bases between them. Germline CDR1 MNHEY, CDR2 SVGAGI. This CDR3 spans 12 amino acids. The CDR3 here is CASSSGYNEQFF. The CDR3 nucleotides read TGTGCCAGCAGTTCAGGGTACAATGAGCAGTTCTTC.

This chain uses TRBV19 with TRBJ1-2; D is undetermined. V shed 5 bases and J shed 8 bases, with 12 bases lying between them. Germline lookup yields CDR1 LNHDA and CDR2 SQIVND (reference sequence). The CDR3 has 12 residues. CDR3 DNA: TGTGCCAGTAGTGAGGAAGGTTGGGGCTACACCTTC. This translates into CASSEEGWGYTF.

The chain couples TRBV5-8 to TRBJ2-1; TRBD2 matches at 11 bases. The V gene's germline CDR1 is SGHTS and CDR2 YDEGEE. J was trimmed by 0 bases and V by 5 bases; bases with no gene match: 4. The CDR3 extends over 16 amino acids. CDR3: CASRLAGGLSYNEQFF. The CDR3 nucleotides are TGTGCCAGCAGGTTAGCGGGAGGGCTCTCCTACAATGAGCAGTTCTTC.

This rearrangement joins TRBV6-7 to TRBJ2-2, with D uncertain. TRBV6-7 has ORF status, its function being uncertain. This CDR3 is built from 14 residues. The V end lost 7 bases, the J end lost 6 bases, and 15 bases lay between the germline ends. The CDR3 loop reads CASTTDRRAGELFF. In DNA, the CDR3 is TGTGCCAGCACTACGGACCGAAGGGCCGGGGAGCTGTTTTTT.

The chain couples TRBV5-5 to TRBJ1-2; D may be TRBD1 (6 bases). The CDR3 sequence is 16 residues long. Trimming took off 3 bases at V and 4 bases at J, with 19 bases between the two ends. CDR1 is SGHKS and CDR2 is YYEKEE in the germline V gene (reference sequence). The CDR3 is CASSSWVGGLGYGYTF. For the CDR3, the DNA is TGTGCCAGCAGCTCTTGGGTGGGGGGGCTCGGCTATGGCTACACCTTC.

This chain uses TRBV4-1 with TRBJ2-1; D unresolved. Trimming pared 6 bases from V and 0 bases from J, leaving 12 bases between. The CDR3 runs to 15 residues. CDR1 and CDR2 from the germline V gene are MGHRA and YSYEKL. In DNA, the CDR3 is TGCGCCAGCAGTTATGCCGGCCTCTCCTACAATGAGCAGTTCTTC. Its translation: CASSYAGLSYNEQFF.

The CDR3 region is CAWSAGTGTYEQYF. The CDR3 bases are TGTGCCTGGAGTGCCGGGACAGGGACCTACGAGCAGTACTTC. The chain is built from TRBV30 and TRBJ2-7, with 9 nucleotides matching TRBD1. J lost 2 bases, V lost 1 base, and 3 bases had no gene match. The germline CDR1 and CDR2 sequences are GTSNPN and SVGIG (reference sequence). The CDR3 spans 14 residues.

V is TRBV11-2 and J is TRBJ2-1, with D perhaps TRBD1 (5 bases). The CDR3 is 14 amino acids. Trimming shortened V by 5 bases and J by 0 bases, and 8 bases separated the two germline ends. The germline gives CDR1 SGHAT, CDR2 FQNNGV. The CDR3 loop is CASSPDNSYNEQFF. CDR3 DNA: TGTGCCAGCAGCCCGGACAACTCCTACAATGAGCAGTTCTTC.

V is TRBV28 and J is TRBJ2-5; D ambiguous. The CDR3 runs 14 residues. The germline CDR1 and CDR2 sequences are MDHEN and SYDVKM. With 1 base removed from V and 2 bases from J, the gap between germline ends came to 8 bases. CDR3 sequence reads: CASSLSVGQETQYF. The DNA for the CDR3 is TGTGCCAGCAGTTTATCCGTAGGGCAAGAGACCCAGTACTTC.